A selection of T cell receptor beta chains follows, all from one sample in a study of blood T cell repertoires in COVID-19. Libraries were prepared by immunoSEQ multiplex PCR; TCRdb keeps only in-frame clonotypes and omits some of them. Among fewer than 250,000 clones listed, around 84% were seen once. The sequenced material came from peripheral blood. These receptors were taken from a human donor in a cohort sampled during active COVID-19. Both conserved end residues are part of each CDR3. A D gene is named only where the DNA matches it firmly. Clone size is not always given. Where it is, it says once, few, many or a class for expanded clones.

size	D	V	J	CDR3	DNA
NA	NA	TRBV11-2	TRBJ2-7	CASSATYEQYF	TGTGCCAGCAGCGCTACCTACGAGCAGTACTTC
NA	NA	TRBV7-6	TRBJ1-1	CASSLTGNTEAFF	TGTGCCAGCAGCTTAACAGGGAACACTGAAGCTTTCTTT
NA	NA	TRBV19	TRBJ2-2	CASRKGPGANTGELFF	TGTGCCAGTAGAAAGGGACCGGGGGCGAACACCGGGGAGCTGTTTTTT
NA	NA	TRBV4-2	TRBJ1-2	CASSQAGREYGYTF	TGTGCCAGCAGCCAAGCTGGCAGGGAATATGGCTACACCTTC
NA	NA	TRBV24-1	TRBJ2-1	CATSDSGVYNEQFF	TGTGCCACCAGTGATTCAGGGGTTTACAATGAGCAGTTCTTC
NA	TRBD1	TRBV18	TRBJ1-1	CASSPRTGDMNTEAFF	TGTGCCAGCTCACCACGGACAGGGGACATGAACACTGAAGCTTTCTTT
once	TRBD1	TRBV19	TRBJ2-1	CASSRQGEWAEQFF	TGTGCCAGTAGCCGGCAGGGGGAGTGGGCTGAGCAGTTCTTC
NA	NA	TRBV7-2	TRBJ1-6	CASSIQIHNSPLHF	TGTGCCAGCAGCATACAGATCCATAATTCACCCCTCCACTTT
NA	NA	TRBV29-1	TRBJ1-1	CSVARGHMNTEAFF	TGCAGCGTTGCCCGGGGACACATGAACACTGAAGCTTTCTTT
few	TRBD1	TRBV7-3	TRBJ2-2	CASSAAGTGGADAGELFF	TGTGCCAGCAGCGCAGCCGGGACAGGGGGCGCGGATGCCGGGGAGCTGTTTTTT
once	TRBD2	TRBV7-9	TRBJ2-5	CASSLSSGSKETQYF	TGTGCCAGCAGCCTTTCTAGCGGGAGTAAAGAGACCCAGTACTTC
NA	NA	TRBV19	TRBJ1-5	CASSIDLGGGNQPQHF	TGTGCCAGTAGTATTGATCTCGGGGGAGGCAATCAGCCCCAGCATTTT
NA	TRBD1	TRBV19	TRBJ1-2	CASRRDRDNYGYTF	TGTGCCAGTAGACGGGACAGAGATAACTATGGCTACACCTTC
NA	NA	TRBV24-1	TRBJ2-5	CATSDIGVPQETQYF	TGTGCCACCAGTGATATAGGGGTCCCGCAAGAGACCCAGTACTTC
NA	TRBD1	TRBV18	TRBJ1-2	CASSPTPGQGYGYTF	TGTGCCAGCTCACCGACCCCGGGACAGGGGTATGGCTACACCTTC
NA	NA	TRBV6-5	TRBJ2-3	CASSYSGLGADTQYF	TGTGCCAGCAGTTACTCGGGCCTTGGCGCAGATACGCAGTATTTT
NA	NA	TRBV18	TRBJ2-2	CASSSLAGAPGELFF	TGTGCCAGCTCGTCACTGGCAGGGGCCCCCGGGGAGCTGTTTTTT
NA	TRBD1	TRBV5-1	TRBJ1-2	CASSSTPQGLNYGYTF	TGCGCCAGCAGCTCTACCCCACAGGGGTTAAACTATGGCTACACCTTC
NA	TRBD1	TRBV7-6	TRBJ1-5	CASSLGPGGGQPQHF	TGTGCCAGCAGCTTAGGGCCAGGGGGAGGTCAGCCCCAGCATTTT
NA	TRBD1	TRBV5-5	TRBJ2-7	CASSGVEGARISYEQYF	TGTGCCAGCAGCGGAGTCGAGGGGGCGCGAATCTCCTACGAGCAGTACTTC
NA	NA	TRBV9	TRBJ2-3	CASSAGLSTPNTQYF	TGTGCCAGCAGCGCCGGACTTTCCACTCCTAATACGCAGTATTTT
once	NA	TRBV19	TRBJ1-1	CASSASRKTAEAFF	TGTGCCAGTAGTGCCAGTCGAAAAACCGCTGAAGCTTTCTTT
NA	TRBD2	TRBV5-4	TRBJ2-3	CASSLGTSGIGDTQYF	TGTGCCAGCAGCTTGGGGACTAGCGGGATCGGGGATACGCAGTATTTT
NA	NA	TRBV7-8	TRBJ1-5	CASSSPSNQPQHF	TGTGCCAGCAGCAGCCCAAGCAATCAGCCCCAGCATTTT
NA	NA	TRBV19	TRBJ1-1	CASSITAGFEAFF	TGTGCCAGTAGTATAACGGCAGGGTTTGAAGCTTTCTTT
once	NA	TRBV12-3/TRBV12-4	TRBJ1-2	CASSLTVNYGYTF	TGTGCCAGCAGCCTTACAGTAAACTATGGCTACACCTTC
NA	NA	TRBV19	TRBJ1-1	CASSSGGLRGEAFF	TGTGCCAGTTCCTCCGGCGGCCTCCGGGGAGAAGCTTTCTTT
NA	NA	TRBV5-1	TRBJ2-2	CASSLVDRSTGELFF	TGCGCCAGCAGCTTGGTTGACAGATCCACCGGGGAGCTGTTTTTT
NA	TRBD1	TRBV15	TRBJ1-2	CATSAPGQGSGYTF	TGTGCCACCAGCGCACCGGGACAGGGAAGCGGCTACACCTTC
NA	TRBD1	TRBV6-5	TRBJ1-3	CASSYVRGHGNTIYF	TGTGCCAGCAGTTACGTCAGGGGGCATGGAAACACCATATATTTT
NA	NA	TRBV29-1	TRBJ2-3	CSVEALSRGDTQYF	TGCAGCGTTGAAGCGTTGAGTCGGGGAGACACGCAGTATTTT
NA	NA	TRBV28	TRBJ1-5	CASSSAAFQHF	TGTGCCAGCAGTTCGGCGGCATTCCAGCATTTT
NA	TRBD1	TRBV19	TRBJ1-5	CASSMRLTGNQPQHF	TGTGCCAGTAGTATGCGTTTGACAGGGAATCAGCCCCAGCATTTT
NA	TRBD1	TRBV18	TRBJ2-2	CASSPSLIAGTGETGELFF	TGTGCCAGCTCACCATCGCTCATAGCCGGGACAGGGGAAACCGGGGAGCTGTTTTTT
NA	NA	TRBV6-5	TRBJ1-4	CASSYVHGSGLFF	TGTGCCAGCAGTTACGTTCATGGCAGCGGACTGTTTTTT
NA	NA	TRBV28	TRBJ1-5	CASSSPEGDSNQPQHF	TGTGCCAGCAGTTCCCCCGAGGGGGATAGCAATCAGCCCCAGCATTTT
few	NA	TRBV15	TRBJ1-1	CATSREGGPTEAFF	TGTGCCACCAGCAGAGAGGGAGGGCCCACTGAAGCTTTCTTT
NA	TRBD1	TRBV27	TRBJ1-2	CASSLEGSGQFGYTF	TGTGCCAGCAGTTTAGAGGGTTCGGGACAGTTTGGCTACACCTTC
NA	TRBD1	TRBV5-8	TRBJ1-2	CASSSRAGTGPYGYTF	TGTGCCAGCAGCTCGCGGGCCGGGACAGGGCCTTATGGCTACACCTTC
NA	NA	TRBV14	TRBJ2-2	CASRAYTGSGELFF	TGTGCCAGCAGAGCCTACACAGGTTCCGGGGAGCTGTTTTTT
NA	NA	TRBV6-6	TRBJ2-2	CASRGTDTGELFF	TGTGCCAGCCGCGGGACGGACACCGGGGAGCTGTTTTTT
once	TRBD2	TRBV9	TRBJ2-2	CASSGPSGSTGELFF	TGTGCCAGCAGCGGCCCTAGCGGGAGTACCGGGGAGCTGTTTTTT
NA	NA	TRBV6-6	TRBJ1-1	CASRHESTEAFF	TGTGCCAGCAGACACGAATCCACTGAAGCTTTCTTT
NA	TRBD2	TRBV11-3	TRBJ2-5	CASSGGGPQETQYF	TGTGCCAGCAGCGGGGGGGGTCCCCAAGAGACCCAGTACTTC
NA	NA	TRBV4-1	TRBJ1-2	CASSQGYSIQESGYTF	TGCGCCAGCAGCCAAGGATATTCCATTCAGGAATCTGGCTACACCTTC
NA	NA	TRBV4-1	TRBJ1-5	CASSQEFRDIQPQHF	TGCGCCAGCAGCCAAGAATTCCGGGATATTCAGCCCCAGCATTTT
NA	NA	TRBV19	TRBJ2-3	CASSIGATDTQYF	TGTGCCAGTAGTATCGGTGCCACAGATACGCAGTATTTT
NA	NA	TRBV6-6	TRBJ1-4	CASSQKRGINVEKLFF	TGTGCCAGCAGCCAAAAGAGGGGGATCAACGTCGAAAAACTGTTTTTT
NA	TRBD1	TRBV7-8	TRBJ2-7	CASSLNHPGQGASYEQYF	TGTGCCAGCAGCTTAAACCATCCGGGACAGGGGGCCTCCTACGAGCAGTACTTC
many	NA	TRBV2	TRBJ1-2	CASSRGGSDPAHYGYTF	TGTGCCAGCAGTCGGGGAGGCTCCGATCCCGCTCACTATGGCTACACCTTC
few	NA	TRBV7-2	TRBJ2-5	CASSFGGHWETQYF	TGTGCCAGCAGCTTCGGGGGGCATTGGGAGACCCAGTACTTC
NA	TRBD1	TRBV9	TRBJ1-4	CASNRGSGEKLFF	TGTGCCAGCAACAGGGGGTCCGGTGAAAAACTGTTTTTT
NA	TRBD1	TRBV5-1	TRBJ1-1	CASSPDREVSEAFF	TGCGCCAGCAGCCCCGACAGGGAGGTATCTGAAGCTTTCTTT
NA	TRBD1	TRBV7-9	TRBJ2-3	CASSSRPGQKTDTQYF	TGTGCCAGCAGCTCCCGGCCGGGACAGAAGACAGATACGCAGTATTTT
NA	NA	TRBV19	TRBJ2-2	CASSTRQAGELFF	TGTGCCAGTAGTACCAGACAGGCCGGGGAGCTGTTTTTT
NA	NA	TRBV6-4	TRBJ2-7	CASSRRDWSYEQYF	TGTGCCAGCAGCCGCCGGGACTGGTCCTACGAGCAGTACTTC
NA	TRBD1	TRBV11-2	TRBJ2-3	CASSLGPGTGRLTDTQYF	TGTGCCAGCAGCTTAGGCCCGGGGACAGGCCGACTCACAGATACGCAGTATTTT